Described below is a single T cell receptor beta chain sequence and its context. The data derive from a study of blood T cells in healthy people across ages. The CDR3 length is 16 residues. Germline lookup yields CDR1 LGHNA and CDR2 YSLEER. V was clipped by 5 bases and J by 2 bases; unmatched bases: 5. Combining a sample-barcoded 5' primer with a J-beta primer mix, a second PCR ran for roughly 7 to 12 cycles. From each sample, at least 2.5 million paired-end reads containing CDR3 were obtained. TCRdb re-called the 5' RACE reads through MiXCR, storing one row per CDR3 protein. The data show about 770,000 distinct CDR3 sequences, with 44% seen just once and roughly 19% held by the top ten.

The receptor's source is a man in his 60s in good health. The sequenced sample consisted of blood. The chain combines TRBV4-3 with TRBJ2-3; 12 positions agree with TRBD1. The CDR3 is CASSDGTGGHTDTQYF. CDR3 nucleotide sequence: TGCGCCAGCAGCGACGGGACAGGGGGCCACACAGATACGCAGTATTTT.